What follows describes a single TCR beta chain. No antigen is known for it. Per the germline V gene, CDR1 is SNHLY and CDR2 is FYNNEI. The V gene end was trimmed by 5 bases and the J gene end by 5 bases; junction bases not matched to a gene: 5. The CDR3 totals 15 residues. This sample was included in a study of radiotherapy plus CTLA-4 blockade in lung cancer. The overall study: Objective responses were observed in 15% to 20% of patients, and disease control was achieved by approximately 32%.

The method was immunoSEQ multiplex PCR; TCRdb's version includes in-frame clones alone and lacks a portion of them. The sample records 110,000 or so clones, 75% to 80% being singletons. Study results and limitations: There was expansion of tumor-derived TCR clones in blood after radiotherapy plus ipilimumab.

The source was peripheral blood, collected from a patient treated with radiotherapy plus ipilimumab. The TCR was taken from a human donor with non-small cell lung cancer who had a partial response to radiotherapy plus ipilimumab. The chain uses TRBV2 and TRBJ2-3; 12 nucleotides match TRBD2. CDR3 region: CASSRLAGEVDTQYF. In DNA form, the CDR3 reads TGTGCCAGCAGTAGACTAGCGGGAGAAGTAGATACGCAGTATTTT. Based on the CDR3 plus reference TRBV2 and TRBJ2-3, the full variable domain is EPEVTQTPSHQVTQMGQEVILRCVPISNHLYFYWYRQILGQKVEFLVSFYNNEISEKSEIFDDQFSVERPDGSNFTLKIRSTKLEDSAMYFCASSRLAGEVDTQYFGPGTRLTVL.